Listed here are 8 T cell receptor beta chains from one sample, sequenced in a study of blood T cells in healthy people across ages. Using a J-beta primer mix together with a sample-barcoded 5' primer, a second PCR was run for about 6 to 12 cycles. In TCRdb, the 5' RACE reads were re-called with MiXCR into one record per CDR3 protein. The table has under 1,100,000 distinct CDR3 sequences, 20% to 25% seen once. This sample also appeared in a second study, on T cells of mothers and their children.

Sequenced material: blood. Receptor source: a girl aged 2 to 10 in good health.

The chain has TRBV29-1 and TRBJ2-5; D might be TRBD1 (5 bases). The end of the DNA aligns better with TRBJ2-1, so the J call may be wrong. CDR1 is SQVTM, CDR2 ANQGSEA, per germline. The CDR3 consists of 10 residues. CDR3 sequence reads: CSVVGAEQFF. The CDR3 nucleotides read TGCAGCGTTGTAGGGGCAGAGCAGTTCTTC.

V gene TRBV6-2 or TRBV6-3 combines with J gene TRBJ2-7, with D perhaps matching TRBD1 or TRBD2 (5 bases each). Trimming left V 4 bases short and J 2 bases short, with 9 bases between. There are 13 residues in the CDR3. The germline V gene encodes CDR1 MNHEY and CDR2 SVGEGT. The DNA for the CDR3 is TGTGCCAGCAGTTGGGACGGAGCCTACGAGCAGTACTTC. It specifies CASSWDGAYEQYF.

The chain uses TRBV28 and TRBJ2-1; TRBD1 might be the D (5 bases). Looked up from germline, CDR1 is MDHEN and CDR2 is SYDVKM. Trimming took off 5 bases at V and 8 bases at J, with 19 bases between the two ends. The CDR3 spans 15 residues. CDR3 protein: CASSLGQGRLYEQFF. In DNA form, the CDR3 reads TGTGCCAGCAGTCTAGGGCAGGGAAGGTTATATGAGCAGTTCTTC.

The gene calls are TRBV25-1 and TRBJ1-5; D is unclear. With 3 bases removed from V and 0 bases from J, the gap between germline ends came to 6 bases. CDR1 is MGHDK, CDR2 SYGVNS, per germline. The CDR3 runs to 14 residues. As DNA, the CDR3 is TGTGCCAGCAGTGAGGAGTATAGCAATCAGCCCCAGCATTTT. Translation gives CASSEEYSNQPQHF. The full variable domain, completed using reference TRBV25-1 and TRBJ1-5, is EADIYQTPRYLVIGTGKKITLECSQTMGHDKMYWYQQDPGMELHLIHYSYGVNSTEKGDLSSESTVSRIRTEHFPLTLESARPSHTSQYLCASSEEYSNQPQHFGDGTRLSIL.

This clonotype was seen just once. J is TRBJ2-5 and V is TRBV20-1, with 12 bases fitting TRBD1. With V trimmed by 0 bases and J by 5 bases, 7 bases remained unmatched. The CDR3 contains 16 residues. CDR1 and CDR2 (germline): DFQATT, SNEGSKA (reference sequence). The CDR3 DNA is TGCAGTGCTAGAGATAGTGGGGACAGGGGGCAGGAGACCCAGTACTTC. Protein: CSARDSGDRGQETQYF.

The chain uses TRBV7-3 and TRBJ2-5; D remains ambiguous. The length of the CDR3 is 15 residues. Germline CDR1 reads SGHTA; CDR2 reads FQGTGA. V was cut by 5 bases and J by 1 base, with 14 bases left in between. CDR3 in DNA: TGTGCCAGCAGCCTTTACTTGACCAGCCAAGAGACCCAGTACTTC. Protein sequence: CASSLYLTSQETQYF.

The V gene is TRBV25-1, the J gene TRBJ2-1; 9 bases are shared with TRBD1. Trimming removed 5 bases from V and 12 bases from J; junction bases left unmatched: 2. CDR3 size: 11 residues. Germline V gives CDR1 MGHDK, CDR2 SYGVNS. In DNA, the CDR3 is TGTGCCAGCAGTTTACAGGGGGCGCAGTTCTTC. Its translation is CASSLQGAQFF.

The rearrangement joins TRBV10-3 to TRBJ2-5; 8 nucleotides agree with TRBD1. The DNA end is more similar to TRBJ2-7, so the J call may be wrong. The CDR3 runs to 15 residues. CDR1 is ENHRY and CDR2 is SYGVKD in the germline V gene. The CDR3 sequence: CAISESPDRVLEQYF. The CDR3, as DNA: TGTGCCATCAGTGAAAGCCCGGACAGGGTCCTCGAGCAGTACTTC.